The present T cell receptor beta chain was sequenced within a study of blood T cells in healthy people across ages (dated by TCRdb to between 2015 and 2017). Background for the entire study: In model experiments, roughly one uniquely barcoded TCR beta cDNA molecule per two T cells was captured by template switching. The donors were split into four age groups: young (average approximately 16 years), middle-aged (roughly 39), aged (approximately 60) and long-lived (roughly 86). Age-related changes in TCR beta repertoire diversity were measured in the study by deep sequencing normalized with unique cDNA molecular identifiers. To avoid experimental bias, donors of different ages were spread randomly across the sequencing lanes. The study analyzed two additional independent replicas of 1 million unique cDNA reads from the same blood draw for two donors, one aged 18 to 30 and one aged 80 or older.

Summary of the overall study and its limitations: The CMV infection status of donors was not known, potentially confounding age-related changes in expanded clonotypes. Because profiling used bulk unsorted PBMCs, naive and antigen-experienced compartments could not be compared conclusively. The percentage of naive T cells measured by flow cytometry correlated strongly with observed TCR beta diversity. Estimates of total diversity based on one million sequenced T cells were considered lower bounds and underestimates. The long-lived group showed more naive CD4+ T cells, fewer expanded clones and increased TCR diversity than the aged group, suggesting age selection. Observed TCR beta diversity per million T cells fell roughly linearly with age, and a significant reduction was already apparent by age roughly 40.

The donors were about 40 Caucasian individuals from Russia, aged 6 to 90 years, who were systemically healthy. Roughly 9 milliliters of peripheral blood were drawn from each donor into EDTA-treated Vacutainer tubes. Ficoll-Paque density-gradient centrifugation was used to isolate PBMCs, with at least 6 million obtained per sample. Total RNA, at least 5 micrograms per sample, was extracted from PBMCs with Trizol reagent. For every donor, flow cytometry on a PBMC aliquot measured the percentage of naive CD45RAhigh/CD27high T cells. This clonotype occurred many times. This clone's antigen is unknown. No per-base quality is available; no much larger clone lies one base away. The library was prepared using 5' RACE. The reads were generated on an Illumina HiSeq 2500. A second PCR of about 7 to 12 cycles was run with a J-beta primer mix and a sample-barcoded 5' primer. Each TCR beta cDNA molecule received a unique molecular identifier from a template-switch 5' adaptor carrying 12 random nucleotides. At least 3 million CDR3-containing paired-end reads were obtained from each sample. The Mint cDNA synthesis kit, primed by a TRBC-specific oligonucleotide, was used to synthesize first-strand cDNA from all RNA. All cDNA was treated with uracil-DNA glycosylase and then went through a first 18-cycle PCR with the universal primers M1SS and BC2_uni_R. Per the original workflow: For normalization, 1 million high-quality reads, each with a distinct molecular identifier, were randomly selected from each sample. Instead of being binned into consensus sequences, reads that shared molecular identifiers were thrown out. MiTCR, with a Q25 quality threshold and the strictest error-elimination algorithm, was used for CDR3 identification, clonotype clustering and error correction. A nonparametric unseen species model with Euler transformation was used to estimate a lower bound on total TCR beta diversity. The raw public data were reprocessed by TCRdb itself: fastp quality trimming at Q25, MiXCR clonotype calling, in-frame beta chains only. Each CDR3 protein gets just one entry, which takes the most common genes and DNA from the rows behind it. The V and J calls reflect TCRdb's pipeline rather than the authors' work. For this sample the table gives 1.5 million to 2 million distinct CDR3 sequences, of which 28% were detected only once. The ten largest clonotypes hold about 8% of the sample.

The CDR3 runs 13 amino acids, cysteine and phenylalanine included. Only the CDR3 DNA stays, 39 bases, in frame from base 1. For CDR1 and CDR2, the germline V gene lists MRHNA and SNTAGT. The trim is 10 bases for V and 3 bases for J, with a gap of 16 bases between the germline ends. Input material: blood. The chain links TRBV6-4 with TRBJ2-7; the D gene could be either TRBD1 or TRBD2, each agreeing at 6 bases. The source is a woman aged 25 to 39 in good health. The CDR3 is CATRGQGLYEQYF. DNA sequence: TGTGCCACCCGGGGGCAGGGTCTCTACGAGCAGTACTTC.